The present TCR beta chain was sequenced within a study of shared clonotypes between healthy human individuals (dated by TCRdb to between 2020 and 2021). The study in broad terms: The cohort comprised a couple of women and three men aged 18 to 49 years. For each donor, three plates each were used for CD4 naive and CD4 memory, two plates were used for CD8 naive, and one plate was used for CD8 memory. To estimate repertoire size and how much clonotype sharing occurs between individuals, the study deeply sequenced the blood TCR repertoires of roughly 5 healthy adults. Different laboratories and diverse techniques were used to prepare libraries and sequence TCR repertoires, to increase sequencing depth and limit assay-specific biases. Each donor's leukapheresis produced roughly between roughly 0.9 and 8.9 billion PBMCs. Overall study outcomes, separate from this receptor: Incomplete sequencing was indicated by rarefaction of sorted-subset datasets, despite the large sequencing depth. Across a few donors, roughly 5.1% of naive CD4, 3% to 3.5% of naive CD8, around 2.1% of memory CD4, and 0.4% to 0.45% of memory CD8 clonotypes were shared. Compared with non-shared clonotypes, clonotypes shared by all four sorted-subset donors had higher generation probabilities. Sampling was limited to blood, and TCR repertoires in tissue likely differ from TCR repertoires in blood. Naive subsets generally had larger estimated clonotype richness than memory subsets did. Based on pairwise subsampling, the degree of clonotype sharing among donors was expected to be affected by sequencing depth. The small number of donors limited the genetic and exposure-history diversity represented.

CDR1 and CDR2 (SQVTM, ANQGSEA) derive from the germline V gene. The CDR3 measures 12 amino acids from cysteine to phenylalanine. CDR3 DNA is the only sequence kept; it has 36 bases, read in frame from the first base. V is trimmed back by 7 bases and J by 6 bases, and the junction contains 4 bases that no gene match accounts for. Using the deep immunoSEQ assay, multiplex PCR amplified TCR CDR3 regions from genomic DNA. Genomic DNA extracted from each cell subset was distributed evenly over all wells of several immunoSEQ 96-well plates, and each plate served as one replicate. For sorted subsets, 200 to 250 ng of genomic DNA, equivalent to tens of thousands of T cell genomes, went into each replicate PCR. The purified libraries were quantified using a Qubit 3.0 fluorometer, sized with a Bioanalyzer 2100, and then quantified again using the KAPA Library Quantification kit. A separate single-read 150-cycle Illumina NextSeq 550 flow cell was used to sequence each immunoSEQ 96-well plate. As for how the authors treated the data: Because the immunoSEQ output held only junctional sequences and lacked quality scores, the filtering could not match the filtering applied to full-length reads. Sequences were annotated with PyIR, a Python wrapper for IgBLAST v1.9, using IMGT germline references to assign V/J genes and CDR3. Any read was removed if the V/J assignment was weak (E-value above 1e-6), the CDR3 was missing, or the read contained stop codons, out-of-frame junctions, or ambiguous translated residues. V3J clonotypes were defined as sequences sharing the same inferred V gene, J gene, and CDR3 amino acid sequence. To compute the percentage overlap between repertoires, the number of shared unique clonotypes was divided by the size of the smaller repertoire. RTK rarefaction, the Chao1 estimator, and Recon v2.1 estimates of unobserved clonotypes were used to assess repertoire richness. Generation probabilities were computed with OLGA for all TCRbeta clonotypes obtained by the gDNA method from four donors. Drawn from immuneACCESS, this table holds only the in-frame rearrangements with V and J called that TCRdb kept. Clones are partly lost; checked studies trace under half to an unresolved V gene and leave the rest unexplained. That table is the source of V, J and clone size, and D and trimming were worked out from the DNA. In all, the sample holds about a million clones, and 60% to 85% of those were seen once. The ten largest clones take up roughly 0.9% of the sample.

The donors were healthy, HIV-negative adults who had no recently reported acute infections or vaccinations. Every donor was a Caucasian adult residing in Nashville, Tennessee, USA. CD4+ T cells were enriched through magnetic negative selection, after which naive cells were positively selected on CD45RA and the remaining negative fraction served as the memory subset. Blood was collected by leukapheresis, and PBMCs were isolated by Ficoll-Histopaque density gradient centrifugation and then cryopreserved in liquid nitrogen vapor phase. Analytical flow cytometry was used to check the purity and quantity of every magnetically sorted T cell population. Genomic DNA was isolated from every sorted fraction and measured by UV absorbance on a Nanodrop 2000c. This clone was detected only a few times. The antigen this receptor binds is unknown. Base qualities are not at hand, and no much larger clone is one base apart.

Sequencing was carried out using memory CD4+ T cells from PBMCs. This sample's cell subset or site label indicates: CD45RA-negative fraction. The V gene is TRBV29-1 and the J gene is TRBJ1-1; 11 of the junction bases match TRBD1. This sequence originates from a man younger than 35 in good health. Some clones in this sample may be carry-over from other donors' samples. CDR3 protein: CSALGQGAEAFF. The DNA sequence is given as TGCAGCGCCCTGGGACAGGGGGCTGAAGCTTTCTTT.